In this sample, the clone carrying this T cell receptor (beta chain) turned up a few times. Its antigen is not known. The data were produced by immunoSEQ multiplex PCR, yet TCRdb's version contains in-frame clones alone and is incomplete. The sample gives about 72,000 clones, roughly nine tenths of which show up once; more than 9.5% is in the top ten. The CDR3 runs 16 residues. Per germline, CDR1 SGHRS and CDR2 YFSETQ. Trimming left V 2 bases short and J 0 bases short, with 12 bases between. This sample is drawn from a study of OX40 agonist ivuxolimab in advanced cancers. About the study: The study enrolled dose-escalation patients with hepatocellular carcinoma, melanoma, renal cell or head and neck cancer. Study-wide results and caveats: Dose levels from 0.1 to 3.0 mg/kg saw CD4+ and CD8+ blood T cells expand clonally by week 6. Average numbers of expanded clones were greater in CD8+ T cells than in CD4+.

The J gene is TRBJ1-3, the V gene TRBV5-1, with D perhaps matching TRBD1 (5 bases). The clonotype comes from an adult with an advanced solid tumor such as melanoma, head and neck, liver or kidney cancer. Sequenced here: CD4+ or CD8+ T cells sorted from blood, sampled in a trial of the OX40 agonist ivuxolimab. The CDR3 nucleotides are TGCGCCAGCAGCTTCAGCTCCAGGGCCTCTGGAAACACCATATATTTT. It encodes CASSFSSRASGNTIYF.